This TCR beta chain was sequenced in a study of cytomegalovirus exposure and HLA in healthy donors. Overall study: Membership in the Caucasian-associated ancestry cluster was found for around four fifths of approximately 400 genotyped donors.

It was with 60 Vbeta and 13 Jbeta primers that the PCR ran. Clones were sequenced by immunoSEQ multiplex PCR, and TCRdb holds only the in-frame ones, with some missing. This table holds 100,000 or so clones, about 75% found once. This CDR3 is built from 15 residues. Trimming removed 8 bases from V and 4 bases from J, with 17 bases in between. CDR1 is SNHLY, CDR2 FYNNEI, per germline. The receptor's source is a male donor in good health and CMV-seropositive. This chain uses TRBV2 with TRBJ1-4; TRBD1 is a possible D gene (5 bases). The sample comprised PBMCs. Here the CDR3 DNA reads TGTGCCAGCCTGTCAGGGCGGCTGTTTAATGAAAAACTGTTTTTT. This sequence encodes CASLSGRLFNEKLFF.